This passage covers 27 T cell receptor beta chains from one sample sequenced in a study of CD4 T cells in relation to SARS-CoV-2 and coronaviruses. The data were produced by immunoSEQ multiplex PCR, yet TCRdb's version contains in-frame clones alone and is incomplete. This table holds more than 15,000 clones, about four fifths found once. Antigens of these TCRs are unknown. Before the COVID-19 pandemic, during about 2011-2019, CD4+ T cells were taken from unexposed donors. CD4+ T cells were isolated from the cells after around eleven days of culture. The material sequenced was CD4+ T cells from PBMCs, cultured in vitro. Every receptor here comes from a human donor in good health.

DNA of the CDR3: TGTGCCAGCAGCCAACAAGGGAGGATTGGAGCAGATACGCAGTATTTT. It translates to CASSQQGRIGADTQYF. The V and J genes are TRBV3-1 (or the pseudogene TRBV3-2) and TRBJ2-3; possibly TRBD2 for D (6 bases). V gave up 2 bases and J gave up 4 bases, with 16 bases separating them. The germline V gene encodes CDR1 LGHDT and CDR2 YNNKEL (reference sequence). This CDR3 region has 16 residues.

In nucleotides, the CDR3 is TGCGCCAGCAGCCAAGGCCCCAGCCCCGGGATAGATACGCAGTATTTT. Residues: CASSQGPSPGIDTQYF. V and J are TRBV4-1 and TRBJ2-3, with D possibly TRBD2 on 5 matching bases. CDR1 MGHRA and CDR2 YSYEKL come from the germline V gene. The V end lost 1 base, the J end lost 5 bases, and 16 bases lay between the germline ends. The CDR3 has 16 residues.

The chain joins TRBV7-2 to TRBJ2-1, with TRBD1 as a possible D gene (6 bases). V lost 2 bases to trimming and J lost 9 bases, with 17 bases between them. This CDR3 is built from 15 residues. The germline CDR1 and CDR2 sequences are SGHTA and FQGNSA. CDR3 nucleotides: TGTGCCAGCAGCTTAACGCACACACAGGGCTCTGAGCAGTTCTTC. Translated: CASSLTHTQGSEQFF.

The CDR3 protein is CASSSLNEQYF. The CDR3 DNA reads TGTGCCAGCAGCTCCCTTAACGAGCAGTACTTC. This chain connects TRBV5-6 to TRBJ2-7; D unclear. Germline V gene data show CDR1 as SGHDT and CDR2 as YYEEEE. The CDR3 sequence is 11 residues long. Trimming left V 3 bases short and J 5 bases short, with 6 bases between. The full variable domain, rest sourced from reference TRBV5-6 and TRBJ2-7, is DAGVTQSPTHLIKTRGQQVTLRCSPKSGHDTVSWYQQALGQGPQFIFQYYEEEERQRGNFPDRFSGHQFPNYSSELNVNALLLGDSALYLCASSSLNEQYFGPGTRLTVT.

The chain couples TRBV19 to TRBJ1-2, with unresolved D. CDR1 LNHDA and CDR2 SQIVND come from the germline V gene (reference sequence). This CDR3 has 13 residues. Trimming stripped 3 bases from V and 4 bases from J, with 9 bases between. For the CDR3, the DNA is TGTGCCAGTAGTATTGGCAGAACCTATGGCTACACCTTC. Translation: CASSIGRTYGYTF.

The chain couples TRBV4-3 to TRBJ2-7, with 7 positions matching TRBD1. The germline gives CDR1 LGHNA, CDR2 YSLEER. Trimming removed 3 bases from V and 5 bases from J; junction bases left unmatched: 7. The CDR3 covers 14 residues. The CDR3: CASSQDDRVHEQYF. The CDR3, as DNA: TGCGCCAGCAGCCAGGATGACAGGGTCCACGAGCAGTACTTC.

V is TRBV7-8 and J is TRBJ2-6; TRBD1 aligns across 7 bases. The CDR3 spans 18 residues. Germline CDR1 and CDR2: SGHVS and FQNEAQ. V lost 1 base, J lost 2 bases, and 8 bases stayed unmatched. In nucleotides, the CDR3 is TGTGCCAGCAGCTTAGAGGGGGCGTGGGTACCTGGGGCCAACGTCCTGACTTTC. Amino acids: CASSLEGAWVPGANVLTF.

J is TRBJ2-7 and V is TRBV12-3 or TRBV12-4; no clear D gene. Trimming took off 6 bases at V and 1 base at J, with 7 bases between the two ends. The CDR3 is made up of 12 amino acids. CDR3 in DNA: TGTGCCAGCAGCATGCGTTCCTACGAGCAGTACTTC. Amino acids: CASSMRSYEQYF.

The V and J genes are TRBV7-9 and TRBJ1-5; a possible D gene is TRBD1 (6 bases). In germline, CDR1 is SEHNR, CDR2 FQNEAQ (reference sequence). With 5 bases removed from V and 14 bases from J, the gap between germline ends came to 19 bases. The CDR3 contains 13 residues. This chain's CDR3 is CASSPSGPGQEHF. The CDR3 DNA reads TGTGCCAGCAGCCCCTCTGGACCGGGACAAGAGCATTTT.

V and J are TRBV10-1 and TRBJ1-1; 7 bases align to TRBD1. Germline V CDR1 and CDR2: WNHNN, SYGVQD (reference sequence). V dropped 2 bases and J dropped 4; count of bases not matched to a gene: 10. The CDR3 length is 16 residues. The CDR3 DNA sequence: TGCGCCAGCAGTGAGACGAGAGCAACAGGGGCCACTGAAGCTTTCTTT. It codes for CASSETRATGATEAFF.

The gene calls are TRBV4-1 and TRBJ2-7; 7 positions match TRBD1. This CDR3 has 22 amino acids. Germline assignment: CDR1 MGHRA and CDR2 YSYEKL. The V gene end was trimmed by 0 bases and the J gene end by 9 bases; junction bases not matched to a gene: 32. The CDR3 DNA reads TGCGCCAGCAGCCAAGATTTGGGGATGGGGACAGCGCCCGAATCTCTCCGTTATACGCAGTACTTC. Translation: CASSQDLGMGTAPESLRYTQYF.

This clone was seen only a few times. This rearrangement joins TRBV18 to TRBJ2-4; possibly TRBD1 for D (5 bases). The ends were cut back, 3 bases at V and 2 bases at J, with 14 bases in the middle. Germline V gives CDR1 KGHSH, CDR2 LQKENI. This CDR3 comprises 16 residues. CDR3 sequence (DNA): TGTGCCAGCTCACCGCAGGGTTTATATTCCAAAAACATTCAGTACTTC. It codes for CASSPQGLYSKNIQYF.

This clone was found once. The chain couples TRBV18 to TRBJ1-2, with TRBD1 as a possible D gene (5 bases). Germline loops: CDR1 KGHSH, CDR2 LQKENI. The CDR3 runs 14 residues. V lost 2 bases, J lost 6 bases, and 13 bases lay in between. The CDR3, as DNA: TGTGCCAGCTCACCATTCGAGACAGCCGATGGCTACACCTTC. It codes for CASSPFETADGYTF. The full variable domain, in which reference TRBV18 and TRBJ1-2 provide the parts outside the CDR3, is NAGVMQNPRHLVRRRGQEARLRCSPMKGHSHVYWYRQLPEEGLKFMVYLQKENIIDESGMPKERFSAEFPKEGPSILRIQQVVRGDSAAYFCASSPFETADGYTFGSGTRLTVV.

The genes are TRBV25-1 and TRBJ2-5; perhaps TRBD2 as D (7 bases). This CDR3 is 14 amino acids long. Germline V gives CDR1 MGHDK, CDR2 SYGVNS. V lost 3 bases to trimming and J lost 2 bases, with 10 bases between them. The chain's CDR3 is CASSERGGQETQYF. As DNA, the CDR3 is TGTGCCAGCAGTGAGAGGGGGGGACAAGAGACCCAGTACTTC.

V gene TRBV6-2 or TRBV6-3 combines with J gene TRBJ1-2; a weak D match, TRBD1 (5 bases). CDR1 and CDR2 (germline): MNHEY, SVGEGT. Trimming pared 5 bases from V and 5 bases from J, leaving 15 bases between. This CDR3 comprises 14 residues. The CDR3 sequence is CASSIRDARYGYTF. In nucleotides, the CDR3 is TGTGCCAGCAGTATCCGGGACGCCCGGTATGGCTACACCTTC.

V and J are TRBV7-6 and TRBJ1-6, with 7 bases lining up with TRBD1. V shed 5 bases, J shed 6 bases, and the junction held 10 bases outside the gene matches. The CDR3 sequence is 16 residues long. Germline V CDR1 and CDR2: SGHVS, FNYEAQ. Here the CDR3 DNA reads TGTGCCAGCAGCCTCCAGCGACAGGGCGGTAATTCACCCCTCCACTTT. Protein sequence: CASSLQRQGGNSPLHF.

Here the CDR3 reads CASSPPSGSYEQYF. Here the CDR3 DNA reads TGTGCCAGCAGCCCCCCCAGCGGGAGCTACGAGCAGTACTTC. V is TRBV7-2 and J is TRBJ2-7; 8 nucleotides align to TRBD2. The CDR3 loop spans 14 amino acids. The ends lost 5 bases at V and 3 bases at J; junction bases unmatched: 6. Germline CDR1 SGHTA, CDR2 FQGNSA.

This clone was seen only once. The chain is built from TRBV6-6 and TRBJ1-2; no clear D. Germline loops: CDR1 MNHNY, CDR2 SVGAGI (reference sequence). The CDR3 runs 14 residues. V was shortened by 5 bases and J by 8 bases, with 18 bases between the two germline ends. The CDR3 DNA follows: TGTGCCAGCAGTATAATGGGCCTTCAGGAGGGCTACACCTTC. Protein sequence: CASSIMGLQEGYTF.

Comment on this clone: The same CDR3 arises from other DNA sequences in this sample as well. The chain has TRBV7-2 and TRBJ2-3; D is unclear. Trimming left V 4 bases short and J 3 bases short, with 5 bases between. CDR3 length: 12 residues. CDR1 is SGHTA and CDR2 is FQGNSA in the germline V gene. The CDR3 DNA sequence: TGTGCCAGCAGCTCAAGTACAGATACGCAGTATTTT. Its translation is CASSSSTDTQYF.

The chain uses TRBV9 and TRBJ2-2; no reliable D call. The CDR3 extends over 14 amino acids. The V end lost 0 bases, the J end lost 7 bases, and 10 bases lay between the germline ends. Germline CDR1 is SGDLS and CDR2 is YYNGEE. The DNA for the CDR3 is TGTGCCAGCAGCGTAGTGGGCGAACTCGGGGAGCTGTTTTTT. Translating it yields CASSVVGELGELFF.

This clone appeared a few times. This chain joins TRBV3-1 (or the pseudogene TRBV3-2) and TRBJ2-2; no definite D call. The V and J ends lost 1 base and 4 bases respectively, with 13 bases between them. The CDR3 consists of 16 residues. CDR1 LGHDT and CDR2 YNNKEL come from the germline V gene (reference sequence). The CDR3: CASSQVGQPSTGELFF. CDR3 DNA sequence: TGTGCCAGCAGCCAAGTGGGCCAGCCGTCCACCGGGGAGCTGTTTTTT.

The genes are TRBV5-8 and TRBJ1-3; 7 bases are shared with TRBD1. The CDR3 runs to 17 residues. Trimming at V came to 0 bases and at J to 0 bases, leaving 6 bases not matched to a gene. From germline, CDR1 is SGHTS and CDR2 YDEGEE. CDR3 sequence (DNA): TGTGCCAGCAGCTTGGTCCGGGACAGTACCTCTGGAAACACCATATATTTT. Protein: CASSLVRDSTSGNTIYF. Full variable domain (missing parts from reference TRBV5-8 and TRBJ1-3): EAGVTQSPTHLIKTRGQQATLRCSPISGHTSVYWYQQALGLGLQFLLWYDEGEERNRGNFPPRFSGRQFPNYSSELNVNALELEDSALYLCASSLVRDSTSGNTIYFGEGSWLTVV.

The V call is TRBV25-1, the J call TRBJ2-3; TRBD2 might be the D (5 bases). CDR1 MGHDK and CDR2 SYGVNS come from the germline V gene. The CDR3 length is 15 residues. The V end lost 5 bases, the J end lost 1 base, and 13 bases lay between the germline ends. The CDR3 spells CASSPVRGGTDTQYF. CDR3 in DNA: TGTGCCAGCAGTCCTGTACGGGGAGGCACAGATACGCAGTATTTT.

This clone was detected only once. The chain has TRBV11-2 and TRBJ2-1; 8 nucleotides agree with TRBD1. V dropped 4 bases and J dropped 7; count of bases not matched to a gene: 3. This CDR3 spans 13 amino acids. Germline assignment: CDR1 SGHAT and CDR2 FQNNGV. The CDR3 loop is CASSSNRGNEQFF. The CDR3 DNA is TGTGCCAGCAGCTCGAACAGGGGGAATGAGCAGTTCTTC. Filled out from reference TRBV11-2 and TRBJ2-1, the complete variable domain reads EAGVAQSPRYKIIEKRQSVAFWCNPISGHATLYWYQQILGQGPKLLIQFQNNGVVDDSQLPKDRFSAERLKGVDSTLKIQPAKLEDSAVYLCASSSNRGNEQFFGPGTRLTVL.

CDR3 DNA: TGTGCCAGCAACCCGGTAGGTGGGGGGCAGTTCTTC. Amino acid sequence: CASNPVGGGQFF. The rearrangement links TRBV12-3 or TRBV12-4 to TRBJ2-1; D might be TRBD1 or TRBD2, each matching 5 bases. The CDR3 extends over 12 amino acids. V gave up 7 bases and J gave up 12 bases, with 16 bases separating them.

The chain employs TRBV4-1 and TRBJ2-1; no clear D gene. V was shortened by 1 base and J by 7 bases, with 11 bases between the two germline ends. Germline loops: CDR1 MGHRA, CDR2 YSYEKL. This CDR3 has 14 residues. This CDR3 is CASSQVSRRNEQFF. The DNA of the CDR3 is TGCGCCAGCAGCCAAGTCTCGCGCCGGAATGAGCAGTTCTTC.

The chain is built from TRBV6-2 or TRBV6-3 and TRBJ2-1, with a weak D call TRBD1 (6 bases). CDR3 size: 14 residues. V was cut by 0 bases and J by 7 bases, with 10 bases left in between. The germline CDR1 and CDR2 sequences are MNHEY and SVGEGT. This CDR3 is CASSYSFRGNEQFF. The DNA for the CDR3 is TGTGCCAGCAGTTACTCGTTCAGGGGTAATGAGCAGTTCTTC.